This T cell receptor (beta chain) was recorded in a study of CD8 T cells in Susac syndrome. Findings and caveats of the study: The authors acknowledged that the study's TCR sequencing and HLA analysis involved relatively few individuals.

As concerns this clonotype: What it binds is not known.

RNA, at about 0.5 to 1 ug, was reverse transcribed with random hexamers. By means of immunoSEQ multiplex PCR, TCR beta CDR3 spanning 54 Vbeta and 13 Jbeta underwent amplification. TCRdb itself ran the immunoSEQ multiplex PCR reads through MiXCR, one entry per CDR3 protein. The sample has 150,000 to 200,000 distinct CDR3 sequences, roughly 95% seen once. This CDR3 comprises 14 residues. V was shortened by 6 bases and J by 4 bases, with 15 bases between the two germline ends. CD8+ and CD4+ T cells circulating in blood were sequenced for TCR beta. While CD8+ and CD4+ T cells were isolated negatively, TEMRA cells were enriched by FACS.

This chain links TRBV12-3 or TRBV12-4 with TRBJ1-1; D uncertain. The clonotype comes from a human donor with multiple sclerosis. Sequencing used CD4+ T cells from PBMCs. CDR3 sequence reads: CASSLGAPSTEAFF. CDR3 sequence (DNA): TGTGCCAGCAGCCTGGGAGCCCCAAGCACTGAAGCTTTCTTT.